This is a list of T cell receptor beta chains from one sample in a study of regulatory T cells in long-lasting Graves disease. Using its own MiXCR run on the multiplex PCR reads, TCRdb lists one record per CDR3 protein. The table records approximately 400,000 distinct CDR3 sequences, around 11% of them present only once. These data were also filed under a second study, of T cells in Graves' hyperthyroidism and ophthalmopathy.

Sequencing used peripheral blood mononuclear cells (PBMCs), obtained at new diagnosis, from a patient treated with antithyroid drugs. The origin of the receptors is a woman under 30 with Graves disease. Both conserved end residues are part of each CDR3. The D gene is left open where the match is weak. Size tells how often a clone was seen (once, few, many) or the class of an expanded clone, and some rows leave it out.

clone size	V gene	J gene	D gene	CDR3 protein	CDR3 DNA
-	TRBV27	TRBJ2-5	-	CASSLFGRYYQETQYF	TGTGCCAGCAGTTTATTTGGCCGATACTATCAAGAGACCCAGTACTTC
few	TRBV10-3	TRBJ1-3	-	CAISDTNSGNTIYF	TGTGCCATCAGTGACACTAACTCTGGAAACACCATATATTTT
many	TRBV12-3/TRBV12-4	TRBJ2-2	-	CASSSSLAATNTGELFF	TGTGCCAGCAGTTCCTCACTAGCTGCTACGAACACCGGGGAGCTGTTTTTT
many	TRBV7-9	TRBJ2-5	-	CASSLPAGRRGKETQYF	TGTGCCAGCAGCTTACCCGCAGGACGTAGGGGTAAAGAGACCCAGTACTTC
few	TRBV24-1	TRBJ2-1	-	CATSDTGISYNEQFF	TGTGCCACCAGTGATACAGGGATCTCCTACAATGAGCAGTTCTTC
few	TRBV4-3	TRBJ2-1	TRBD2	CASSLGLAGSPTYNEQFF	TGCGCCAGCAGCCTGGGACTAGCGGGGAGTCCAACCTACAATGAGCAGTTCTTC
few	TRBV19	TRBJ2-1	-	CASSVAASYNEQFF	TGTGCCAGTAGCGTCGCGGCCTCCTACAATGAGCAGTTCTTC
many	TRBV11-2	TRBJ2-3	-	CASSLGLRGGRTDTQYF	TGTGCCAGCAGCTTAGGACTGCGCGGCGGGCGTACAGATACGCAGTATTTT
many	TRBV7-9	TRBJ1-1	TRBD1	CASSLNRQGGTEAFF	TGTGCCAGCAGCCTCAACCGACAGGGCGGCACTGAAGCTTTCTTT
many	TRBV11-2	TRBJ2-1	-	CASSLASGSADRSLRSTFF	TGTGCCAGCAGCTTAGCTTCCGGGAGCGCCGACAGATCATTAAGGAGTACATTCTTC
many	TRBV20-1	TRBJ2-1	-	CSARDPAGTLYNEQFF	TGCAGTGCTAGAGATCCGGCCGGGACGCTTTACAATGAGCAGTTCTTC
many	TRBV7-2	TRBJ2-3	-	CASSLGTRDTQYF	TGTGCCAGCAGCTTAGGTACGAGAGATACGCAGTATTTT
few	TRBV6-5	TRBJ1-3	-	CASSLSVYSGNTIYF	TGTGCCAGCAGTTTATCAGTGTACTCTGGAAACACCATATATTTT
many	TRBV2	TRBJ1-5	-	CASSPTGISNQPQHF	TGTGCCAGCAGTCCAACCGGGATCTCCAATCAGCCCCAGCATTTT
many	TRBV28	TRBJ2-3	-	CASNKPRGRTGGDTQYF	TGTGCCAGCAACAAACCAAGGGGACGGACCGGGGGAGATACGCAGTATTTT
few	TRBV7-9	TRBJ2-1	-	CASSLRPQQQFF	TGTGCCAGCAGCTTAAGGCCTCAGCAGCAGTTCTTC
many	TRBV6-2/TRBV6-3	TRBJ2-4	-	CASSYAGARAKNIQYF	TGTGCCAGCAGTTACGCGGGGGCGAGGGCCAAAAACATTCAGTACTTC
few	TRBV6-1	TRBJ1-2	-	CASSERSRGLNYGYTF	TGTGCCAGCAGTGAAAGGTCTCGGGGGCTCAACTATGGCTACACCTTC
few	TRBV19	TRBJ1-5	-	CASSFFANQPRHF	TGTGCCAGTAGTTTCTTCGCTAATCAGCCCCGGCATTTT
many	TRBV7-2	TRBJ2-1	-	CASSFPSGPNEQFF	TGTGCCAGCAGCTTCCCAAGCGGGCCTAATGAGCAGTTCTTC
few	TRBV28	TRBJ1-1	-	CASSFDGGGLGAFF	TGTGCCAGCAGTTTTGATGGTGGGGGGCTCGGGGCTTTCTTT
many	TRBV28	TRBJ2-1	TRBD1	CASSSPINRDRSYNEQFF	TGTGCCAGCAGTTCGCCAATTAACCGGGACAGGTCCTACAATGAGCAGTTCTTC
-	TRBV7-2	TRBJ2-7	-	CASSIFAGQGEQYF	TGTGCCAGCAGCATATTTGCAGGGCAGGGCGAGCAGTACTTC
few	TRBV20-1	TRBJ2-4	-	CSARDPYPKNIQYF	TGCAGTGCTAGAGATCCTTACCCCAAAAACATTCAGTACTTC
few	TRBV20-1	TRBJ1-2	-	CSARGAGVLRKYGYTF	TGCAGTGCTAGAGGGGCAGGGGTCCTTCGGAAGTATGGCTACACCTTC
few	TRBV27	TRBJ1-6	-	CASSLTLTGSPLHF	TGTGCCAGCAGTTTAACTTTAACGGGATCACCCCTCCACTTT
many	TRBV6-1	TRBJ1-1	TRBD1	CASRQGARITEAFF	TGTGCCAGCAGACAGGGGGCGCGGATCACTGAAGCTTTCTTT
many	TRBV11-2	TRBJ1-1	-	CASSLAVGPVAFF	TGTGCCAGCAGCTTAGCAGTAGGGCCGGTAGCTTTCTTT